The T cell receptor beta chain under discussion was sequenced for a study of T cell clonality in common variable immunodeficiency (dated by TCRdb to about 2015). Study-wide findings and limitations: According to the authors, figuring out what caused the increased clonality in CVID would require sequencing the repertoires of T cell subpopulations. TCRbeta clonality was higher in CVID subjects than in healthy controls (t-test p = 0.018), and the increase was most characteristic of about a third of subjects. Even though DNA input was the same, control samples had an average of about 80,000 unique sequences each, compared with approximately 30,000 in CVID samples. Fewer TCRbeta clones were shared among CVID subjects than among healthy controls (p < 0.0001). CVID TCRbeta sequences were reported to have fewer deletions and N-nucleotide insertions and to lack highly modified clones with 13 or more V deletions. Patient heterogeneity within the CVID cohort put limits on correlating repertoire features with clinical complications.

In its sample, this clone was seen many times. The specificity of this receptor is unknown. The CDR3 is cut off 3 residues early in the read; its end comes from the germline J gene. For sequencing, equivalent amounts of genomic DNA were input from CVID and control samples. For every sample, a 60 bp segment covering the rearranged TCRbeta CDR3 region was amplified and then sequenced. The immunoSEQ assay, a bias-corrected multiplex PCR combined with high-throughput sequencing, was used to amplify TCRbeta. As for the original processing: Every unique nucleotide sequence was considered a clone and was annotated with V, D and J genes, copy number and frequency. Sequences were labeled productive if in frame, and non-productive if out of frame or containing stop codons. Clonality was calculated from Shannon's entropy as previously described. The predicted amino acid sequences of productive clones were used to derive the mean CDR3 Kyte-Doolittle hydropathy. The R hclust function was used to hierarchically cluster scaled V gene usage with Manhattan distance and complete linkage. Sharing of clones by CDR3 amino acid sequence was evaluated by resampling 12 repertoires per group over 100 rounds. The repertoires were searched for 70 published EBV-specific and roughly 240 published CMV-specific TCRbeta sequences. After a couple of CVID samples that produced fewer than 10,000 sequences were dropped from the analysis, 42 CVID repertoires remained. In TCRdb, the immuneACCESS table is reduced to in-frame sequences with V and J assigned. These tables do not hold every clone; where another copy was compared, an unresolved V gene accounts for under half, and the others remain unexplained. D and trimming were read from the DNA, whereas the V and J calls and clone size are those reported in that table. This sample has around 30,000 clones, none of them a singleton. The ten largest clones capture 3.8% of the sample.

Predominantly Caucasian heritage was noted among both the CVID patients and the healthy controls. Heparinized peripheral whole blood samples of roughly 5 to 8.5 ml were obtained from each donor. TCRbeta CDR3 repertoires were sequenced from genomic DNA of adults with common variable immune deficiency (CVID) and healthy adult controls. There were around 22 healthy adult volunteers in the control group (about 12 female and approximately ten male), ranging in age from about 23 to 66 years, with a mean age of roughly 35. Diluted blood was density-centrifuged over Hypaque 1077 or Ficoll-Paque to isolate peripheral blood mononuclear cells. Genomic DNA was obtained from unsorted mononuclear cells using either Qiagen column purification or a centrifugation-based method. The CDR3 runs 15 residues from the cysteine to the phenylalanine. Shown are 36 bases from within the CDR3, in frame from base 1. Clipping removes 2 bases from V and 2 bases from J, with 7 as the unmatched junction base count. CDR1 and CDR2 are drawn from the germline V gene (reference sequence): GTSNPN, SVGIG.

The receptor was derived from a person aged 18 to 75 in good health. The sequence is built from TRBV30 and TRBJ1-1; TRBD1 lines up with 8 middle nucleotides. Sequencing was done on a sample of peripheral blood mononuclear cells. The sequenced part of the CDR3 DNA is TGTGCCTGGAGTCGACCGGGACAGGTTAACACTGAA. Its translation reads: CAWSRPGQVNTE. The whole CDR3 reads CAWSRPGQVNTEAFF.